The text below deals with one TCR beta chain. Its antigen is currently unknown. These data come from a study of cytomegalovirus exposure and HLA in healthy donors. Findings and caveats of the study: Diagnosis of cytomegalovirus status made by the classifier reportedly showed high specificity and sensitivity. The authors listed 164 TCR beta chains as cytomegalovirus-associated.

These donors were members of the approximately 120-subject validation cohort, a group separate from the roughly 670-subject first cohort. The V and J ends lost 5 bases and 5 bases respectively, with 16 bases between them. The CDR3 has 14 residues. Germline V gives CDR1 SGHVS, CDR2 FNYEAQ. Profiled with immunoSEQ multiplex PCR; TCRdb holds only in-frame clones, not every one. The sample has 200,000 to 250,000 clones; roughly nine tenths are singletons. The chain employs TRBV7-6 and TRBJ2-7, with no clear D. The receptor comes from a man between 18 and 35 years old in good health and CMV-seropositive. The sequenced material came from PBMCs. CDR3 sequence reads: CASSRTQASHEQYF. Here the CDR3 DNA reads TGTGCCAGCAGCCGCACCCAGGCCTCGCACGAGCAGTACTTC.